This T cell receptor (beta chain) stems from a study of metastatic and nonmetastatic thyroid tumors. The CDR3 contains 15 residues. Germline V gene lookup returns CDR1 MGHDK and CDR2 SYGVNS. Deletions cut 5 bases from V and 4 bases from J, with 14 bases between. TCRdb reanalyzed the PCR reads via MiXCR. The sample has 30,000 to 40,000 clones; roughly 19% are singletons. No patient had received any treatment before thyroid surgery. Sequencing used blood. The sequence came from a female donor with papillary thyroid cancer or a benign thyroid nodule (not recorded which). Some clones in this sample may be carry-over from other donors' samples. This chain connects TRBV25-1 to TRBJ2-2; no definite D call. CDR3 protein: CASSPRRNGTGELFF. The CDR3 DNA follows: TGTGCCAGCAGTCCCCGTCGGAATGGCACCGGGGAGCTGTTTTTT.